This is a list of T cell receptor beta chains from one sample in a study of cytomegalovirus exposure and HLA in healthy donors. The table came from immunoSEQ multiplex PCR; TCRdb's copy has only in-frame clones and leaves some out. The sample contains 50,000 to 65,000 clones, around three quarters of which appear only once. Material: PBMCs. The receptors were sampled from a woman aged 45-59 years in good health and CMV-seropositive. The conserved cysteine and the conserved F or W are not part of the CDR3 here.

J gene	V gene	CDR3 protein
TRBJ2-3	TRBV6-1	ASRGQGARDTQY
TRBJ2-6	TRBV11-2	ASSSQGSGANVLT
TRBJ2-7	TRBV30	AWTPALAYEQY
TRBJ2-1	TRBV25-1	ASRWSYNEQF